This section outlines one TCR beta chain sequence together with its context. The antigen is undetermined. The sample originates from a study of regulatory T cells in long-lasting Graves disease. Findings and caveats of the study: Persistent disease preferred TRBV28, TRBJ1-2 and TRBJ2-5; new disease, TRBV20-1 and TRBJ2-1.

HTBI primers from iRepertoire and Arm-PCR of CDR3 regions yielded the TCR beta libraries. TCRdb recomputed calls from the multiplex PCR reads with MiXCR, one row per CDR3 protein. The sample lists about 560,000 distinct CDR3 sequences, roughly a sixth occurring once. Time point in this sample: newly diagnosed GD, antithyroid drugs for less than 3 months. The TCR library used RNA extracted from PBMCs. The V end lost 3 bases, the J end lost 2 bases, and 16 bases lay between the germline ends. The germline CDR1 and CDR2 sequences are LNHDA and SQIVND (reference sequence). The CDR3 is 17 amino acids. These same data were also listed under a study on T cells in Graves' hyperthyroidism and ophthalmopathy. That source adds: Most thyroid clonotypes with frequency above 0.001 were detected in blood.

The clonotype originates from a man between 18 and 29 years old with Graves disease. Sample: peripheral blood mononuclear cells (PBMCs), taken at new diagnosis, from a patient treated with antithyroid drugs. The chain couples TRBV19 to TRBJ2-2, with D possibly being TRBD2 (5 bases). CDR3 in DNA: TGTGCCAGTAGTATTGGCTACGGGCGGGCCAACACCGGGGAGCTGTTTTTT. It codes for CASSIGYGRANTGELFF.